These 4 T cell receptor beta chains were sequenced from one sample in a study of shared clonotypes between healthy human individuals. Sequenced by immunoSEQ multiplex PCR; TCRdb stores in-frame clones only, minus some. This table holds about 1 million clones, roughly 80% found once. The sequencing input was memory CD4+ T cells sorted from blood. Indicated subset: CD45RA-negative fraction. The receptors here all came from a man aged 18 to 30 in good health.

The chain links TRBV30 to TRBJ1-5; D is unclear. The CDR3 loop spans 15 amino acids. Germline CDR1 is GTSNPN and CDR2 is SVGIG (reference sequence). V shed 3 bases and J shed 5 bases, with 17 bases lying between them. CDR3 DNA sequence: TGTGCCTGGAGCTTCCCGACCTTACCCTATCAGCCCCAGCATTTT. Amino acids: CAWSFPTLPYQPQHF.

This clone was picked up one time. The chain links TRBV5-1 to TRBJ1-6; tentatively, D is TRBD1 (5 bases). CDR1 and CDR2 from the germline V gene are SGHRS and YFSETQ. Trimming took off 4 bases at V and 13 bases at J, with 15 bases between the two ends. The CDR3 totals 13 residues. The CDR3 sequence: CASSEGYSSPLHF. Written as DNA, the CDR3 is TGCGCCAGCAGCGAGGGGTACTCGTCGCCCCTCCACTTT.

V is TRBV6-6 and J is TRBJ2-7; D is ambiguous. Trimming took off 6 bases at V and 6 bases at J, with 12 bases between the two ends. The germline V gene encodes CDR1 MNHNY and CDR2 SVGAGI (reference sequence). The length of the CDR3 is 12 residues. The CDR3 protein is CASRDLMLEQYF. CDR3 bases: TGTGCCAGCAGGGACCTTATGCTCGAGCAGTACTTC.

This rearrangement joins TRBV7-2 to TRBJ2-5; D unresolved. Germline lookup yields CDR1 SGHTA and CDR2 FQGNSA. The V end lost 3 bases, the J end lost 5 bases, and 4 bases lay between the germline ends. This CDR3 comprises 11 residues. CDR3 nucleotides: TGTGCCAGCAGCTTTGCGGAGACCCAGTACTTC. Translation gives CASSFAETQYF.